The sample holds many counts of the clone carrying this TCR beta chain. This specimen belongs to a study of T-cell reconstitution after alpha-beta-depleted transplantation in children. Molecular barcoding with unique molecular identifiers was used for the TCRbeta library. In TCRdb, the PCR reads were re-called with MiXCR into one record per CDR3 protein. This table holds 170,000 or so distinct CDR3 sequences, about 6.4% found once. The clonotype originates from a human donor who donated a stem cell graft to a child with Wiskott-Aldrich syndrome. The input for sequencing was PBMCs from the stem cell graft donor, taken from the stem cell graft.

Written as DNA, the CDR3 is TGCAGTGCTCAACAGGGAATTCAGCCCCAGCATTTT. Translated: CSAQQGIQPQHF. The chain recombines TRBV20-1 with TRBJ1-5; possible D gene TRBD1, 6 bases. The CDR3 is 12 amino acids. Trimming removed 5 bases from V and 6 bases from J, with 11 bases in between. Germline-derived CDR1 and CDR2 are DFQATT and SNEGSKA (reference sequence).